This T cell receptor (beta chain) emerged from a study of blood T cells in healthy people across ages. This clonotype has just a few counts. The donors, all healthy, were Caucasians living in Russia, aged about 6 to 90. Germline CDR1 reads SQVTM; CDR2 reads ANQGSEA. CDR3 length: 11 amino acids. Trimming stripped 3 bases from V and 6 bases from J, with 8 bases between. Sample-barcoded 5' priming and a J-beta primer mix drove a second PCR of roughly 7 to 11 cycles. Every cDNA molecule carried a tag from a template-switch adaptor bearing 12 random nucleotides. TCRdb reprocessed the 5' RACE reads with MiXCR, giving one entry per CDR3 protein. This table holds around 1,000,000 distinct CDR3 sequences, approximately 25% found once. A further study also used this sample, focusing on T cells of mothers and their children. That source notes: The study sampled three healthy Caucasian mothers and their six children.

This clonotype was sampled from a girl aged 2 to 10 in good health. Source material: blood. V is TRBV29-1 and J is TRBJ1-1, with a weak D call TRBD1 (6 bases). The CDR3 DNA reads as TGCAGCGTTGATGGGGGCGCTGAAGCTTTCTTT. Residues: CSVDGGAEAFF.